This TCR beta chain was observed in a study of CD8 T cells in ankylosing spondylitis. The study, taken as a whole, reports: It appeared that ankylosing spondylitis blood was characterized by a TCR beta motif of several highly homologous variants.

The CDR3 runs 14 residues. Germline assignment: CDR1 MNHEY and CDR2 SMNVEV (reference sequence). After removal of 5 bases from V and 6 bases from J, the junction contained 6 bases not matched to a gene. This clonotype came up many times. Its antigen is as yet unknown. Each CDR3 protein gets one entry after TCRdb re-called the 5' RACE reads with MiXCR. The sample records some 220,000 distinct CDR3 sequences, over 9.5% being singletons. The sequence was collected from a male donor with ankylosing spondylitis or in good health (not recorded which). The chain recombines TRBV27 with TRBJ2-1; 8 nucleotides align to TRBD2. The sample was blood, either unsorted or a sorted T cell fraction (not recorded which). The DNA of the CDR3 is TGTGCCAGCAGTCCCCGCGGGGGGCCCAATGAGCAGTTCTTC. This encodes CASSPRGGPNEQFF.